This section outlines one TCR beta chain sequence together with its context. The antigen is undetermined. This sample is drawn from a study of T cell responses to AZD1222 COVID-19 vaccine. Study as a whole: Investigators merged groups given second doses at roughly 4 or roughly 12 weeks.

Overall study findings and caveats: At baseline, just six or seven AZD1222 recipients tested seropositive. Donors were largely white British and mainly female; clonal diversity was possibly underestimated. Rises in breadth and depth of Spike-specific TCRs came after two AZD1222 doses.

With 6 bases clipped from V and 6 bases from J, the junction kept 5 bases outside the gene matches. Germline V CDR1 and CDR2: LNHDA, SQIVND (reference sequence). The CDR3 totals 14 residues. The protocol was immunoSEQ multiplex PCR, while the TCRdb copy is restricted to in-frame clones and leaves out a portion. Among 150,000 to 200,000 clones listed, 94% were seen once. The V gene is TRBV19, the J gene TRBJ1-5; TRBD1 agrees at 10 bases. The sequences come from peripheral blood, collected on day 0 of AZD1222 vaccination. This receptor was taken from an adult in good health. This CDR3 reads CASRRQGAVQPQHF. Written as DNA, the CDR3 is TGTGCCAGTAGGAGACAGGGGGCAGTTCAGCCCCAGCATTTT.